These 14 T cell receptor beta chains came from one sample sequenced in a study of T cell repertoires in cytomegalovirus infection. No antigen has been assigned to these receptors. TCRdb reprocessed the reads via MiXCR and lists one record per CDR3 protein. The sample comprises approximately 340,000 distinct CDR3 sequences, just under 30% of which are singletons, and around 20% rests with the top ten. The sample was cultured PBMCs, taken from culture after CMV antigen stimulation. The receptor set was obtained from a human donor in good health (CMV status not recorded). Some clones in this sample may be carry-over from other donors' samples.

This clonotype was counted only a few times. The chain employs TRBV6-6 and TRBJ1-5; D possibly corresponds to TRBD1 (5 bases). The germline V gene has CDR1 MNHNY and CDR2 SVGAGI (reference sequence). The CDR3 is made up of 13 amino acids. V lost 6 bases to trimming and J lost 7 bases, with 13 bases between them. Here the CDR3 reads CASRPQEGQPQHF. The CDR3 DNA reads TGTGCCAGCAGACCACAGGAAGGCCAGCCCCAGCATTTT.

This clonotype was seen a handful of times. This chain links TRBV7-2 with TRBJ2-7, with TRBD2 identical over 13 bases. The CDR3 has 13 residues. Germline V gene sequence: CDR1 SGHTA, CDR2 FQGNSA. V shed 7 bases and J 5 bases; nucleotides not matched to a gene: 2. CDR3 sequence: CASTLAGGHEQYF. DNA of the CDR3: TGTGCCAGCACACTAGCGGGGGGGCACGAGCAGTACTTC.

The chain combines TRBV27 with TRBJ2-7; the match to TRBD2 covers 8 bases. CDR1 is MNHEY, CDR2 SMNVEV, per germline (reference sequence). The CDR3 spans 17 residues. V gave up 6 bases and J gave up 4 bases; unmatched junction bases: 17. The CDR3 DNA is TGTGCCAGCAGCCACCTGGATATTAGCGGGATGCTGTACGAGCAGTACTTC. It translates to CASSHLDISGMLYEQYF.

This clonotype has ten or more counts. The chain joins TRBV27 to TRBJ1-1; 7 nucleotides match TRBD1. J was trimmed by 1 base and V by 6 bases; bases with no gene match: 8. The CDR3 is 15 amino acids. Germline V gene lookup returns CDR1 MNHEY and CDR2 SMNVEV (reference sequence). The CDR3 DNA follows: TGTGCCAGCAGCACGCAGAGGACAGGGAACACTGAAGCTTTCTTT. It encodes CASSTQRTGNTEAFF.

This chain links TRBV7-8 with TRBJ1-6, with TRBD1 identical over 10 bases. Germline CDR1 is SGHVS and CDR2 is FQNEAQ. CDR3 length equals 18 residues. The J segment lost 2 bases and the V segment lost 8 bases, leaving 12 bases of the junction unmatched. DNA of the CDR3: TGTGCCAGCCGGGACAGGGGAATCGAAAAGGCCTATAATTCACCCCTCCACTTT. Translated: CASRDRGIEKAYNSPLHF.

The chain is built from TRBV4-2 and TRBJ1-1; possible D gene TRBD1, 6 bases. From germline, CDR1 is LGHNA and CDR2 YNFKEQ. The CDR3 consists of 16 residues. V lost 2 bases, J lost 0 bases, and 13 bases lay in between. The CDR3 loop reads CASSQLIGQLNTEAFF. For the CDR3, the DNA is TGTGCCAGCAGCCAACTAATAGGACAGCTGAACACTGAAGCTTTCTTT.

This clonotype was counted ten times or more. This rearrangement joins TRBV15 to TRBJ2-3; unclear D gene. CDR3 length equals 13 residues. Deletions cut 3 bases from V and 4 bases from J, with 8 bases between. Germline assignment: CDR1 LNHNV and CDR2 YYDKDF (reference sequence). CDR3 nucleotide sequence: TGTGCCACCAGCAGTTCGTTTGCAGATACGCAGTATTTT. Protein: CATSSSFADTQYF.

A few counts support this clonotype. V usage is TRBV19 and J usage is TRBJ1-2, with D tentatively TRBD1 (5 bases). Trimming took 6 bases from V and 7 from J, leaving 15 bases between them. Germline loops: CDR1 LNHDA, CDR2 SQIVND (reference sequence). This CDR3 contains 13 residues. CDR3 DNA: TGTGCCAGTAGGAACGACAGAGGAAGTGGCTACACCTTC. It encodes CASRNDRGSGYTF.

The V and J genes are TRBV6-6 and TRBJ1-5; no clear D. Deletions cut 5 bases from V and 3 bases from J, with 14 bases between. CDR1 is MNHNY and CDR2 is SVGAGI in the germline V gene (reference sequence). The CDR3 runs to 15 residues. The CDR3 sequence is CASSELVGINQPQHF. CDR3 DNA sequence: TGTGCCAGCAGTGAACTCGTGGGAATCAATCAGCCCCAGCATTTT.

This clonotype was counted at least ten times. The CDR3 spells CASGQAGGLGETQYF. CDR3 DNA: TGTGCCAGCGGACAAGCGGGAGGATTAGGAGAGACCCAGTACTTC. This chain connects TRBV7-2 to TRBJ2-5, with 9 bases aligning to TRBD2. CDR1 is SGHTA, CDR2 FQGNSA, per germline. The J segment lost 4 bases and the V segment lost 8 bases, leaving 11 bases of the junction unmatched. The CDR3 has 15 residues.

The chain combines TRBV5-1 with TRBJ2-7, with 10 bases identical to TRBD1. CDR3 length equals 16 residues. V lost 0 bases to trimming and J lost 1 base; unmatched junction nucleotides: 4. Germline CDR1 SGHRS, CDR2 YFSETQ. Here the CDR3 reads CASSLGDRGTSYEQYF. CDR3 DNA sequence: TGCGCCAGCAGCTTGGGGGACAGGGGAACATCCTACGAGCAGTACTTC.

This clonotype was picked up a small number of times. The CDR3 DNA is TGTGCCAGCAGCCAAGACCACGACGGGAGCACAGATACGCAGTATTTT. Translation gives CASSQDHDGSTDTQYF. The genes are TRBV4-2 and TRBJ2-3; D is ambiguous. The CDR3 totals 16 residues. Germline V gives CDR1 LGHNA, CDR2 YNFKEQ. V was clipped by 0 bases and J by 0 bases, with 10 bases between them.

DNA of the CDR3: TGTGCCAGCAGCATCTCTTTATGGAAAGAAAAACTGTTTTTT. Amino acids: CASSISLWKEKLFF. The chain is built from TRBV12-3 or TRBV12-4 and TRBJ1-4; the D is unclear. V lost 6 bases, J lost 8 bases, and 16 bases lay in between. The CDR3 has 14 residues.

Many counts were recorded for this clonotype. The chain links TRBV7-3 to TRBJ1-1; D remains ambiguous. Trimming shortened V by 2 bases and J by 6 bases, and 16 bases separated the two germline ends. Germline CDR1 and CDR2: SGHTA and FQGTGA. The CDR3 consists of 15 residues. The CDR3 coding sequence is TGTGCCAGCAGCTTACTAGCGGCGAGGGATCCTGAAGCTTTCTTT. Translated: CASSLLAARDPEAFF.